This T cell receptor beta chain comes out of a study of blood T cell repertoires in COVID-19 (TCRdb year 2020). Some background on the complete study: Collaborator samples came from the United States, Italy and Spain and covered acute and convalescent phases of COVID-19. The samples were drawn from two sources: the first 160 participants of the ongoing ImmuneRACE study, and 1,200 or so subjects contributed by 6 global collaborators. A freely available public database, intended as a resource for researchers studying the immune response to SARS-CoV-2, is where the repertoires were released. Nearly every sample came with metadata listing a de-identified subject ID, COVID-19 status, age in years and sex. Subjects who had been exposed to COVID-19, were actively infected with it, or had recovered from it provided the deeply sampled blood TCRbeta repertoires that made up the dataset. Where available, HLA class I and class II types were obtained from metadata supplied by the sample provider rather than from assay-based typing. The material from the prospective study consisted of cDNA or gDNA derived from T cells, B-cell-depleted T cells, or PBMCs.

The immunoSEQ Assay, a bias-controlled multiplex PCR, was used to amplify TCRbeta CDR3 regions from genomic DNA. Per the original workflow: Nucleated cell counts per sample were estimated from amplification of reference gene primers within the assay. Sequence reads were collapsed and filtered to measure the absolute abundance of every unique TCRbeta CDR3 rearrangement. Productive Simpson clonality was computed per sample as the square root of Simpson's diversity index over productive rearrangements. TCRdb holds this immuneACCESS table with in-frame rearrangements only. Some clones are missing; in checked studies, unresolved V genes explain under half, and the rest has no known cause. The V and J calls and clone size come from that table; D and trimming were worked out from the DNA. A total of about 12,000 clones appear in this sample, around 90% of them only once. The ten largest account for under 30% of the sample.

The germline V and J ends show losses of 1 base and 4 bases respectively, and no gene match explains 3 bases of the junction. Including the terminal cysteine and phenylalanine, the CDR3 comprises 15 residues. The CDR3 DNA has 45 bases and is translated from base 1. The germline V gene encodes CDR1 SGHTA and CDR2 FQGNSA. This clone was observed once. Its antigen specificity is not known. No clone much larger than this one lies a single base away; base qualities are absent. The collaborating institutions used their own protocols to collect whole blood in K2EDTA tubes. For TCRbeta analysis, collaborator samples were shipped as frozen whole blood, as isolated PBMCs, or as DNA extracted from either sample type. The paper's findings and limits, for the study overall: Clinical and demographic metadata were provided uncurated, with the amount varying by source and participant.

This sequence uses TRBV7-2 and TRBJ1-2, and 10 junctional nucleotides match TRBD1. This receptor was identified in a woman in her sixties or seventies with active COVID-19. The material sequenced was peripheral blood. The DNA sequence is TGTGCCAGCAGCTTAGTGCGGACAGGGGGCTATGGCTACACCTTC. Its product reads: CASSLVRTGGYGYTF.